The sample holds one count of the clone carrying this TCR beta chain. The V and J ends lost 5 bases and 0 bases, in that order; junction bases with no gene match: 10. There are 17 residues in the CDR3. Germline V gene data show CDR1 as MNHEY and CDR2 as SMNVEV (reference sequence). The data derive from a study of blood T cell repertoires in COVID-19. Study summary: PBMCs, B-cell-depleted T cells, or T cells provided the cDNA or gDNA that made up the material.

Original data processing: It was from reference gene primer amplification that nucleated cell counts were estimated. Assay: immunoSEQ multiplex PCR; the TCRdb copy retains only in-frame clones and omits some. The DNA was the basis for D and trimming; V, J and clone size are from that table. The sample includes about 190,000 clones, about 81% of them seen just once. While infection was still active, Seattle patients were enrolled and then followed longitudinally. The sequencing input was peripheral blood. This receptor was obtained from a woman older than 75 with COVID-19, enrolled during active disease. The chain carries TRBV27 and TRBJ2-7; 10 positions match TRBD2. CDR3 residues: CASSPGSGRTPSYEQYF. In nucleotides, the CDR3 is TGTGCCAGCAGTCCCGGTAGCGGGAGGACCCCCTCCTACGAGCAGTACTTC.